This entry describes one T cell receptor beta chain. The antigen remains unidentified. The data were obtained in a study of T cells in narcolepsy. Study at large: Donors had narcolepsy type 1 or type 2, or were healthy controls.

Study-wide points: Comparing one patient's CSF and blood CD4+ clonotypes highlighted HCRT- and TRIB2-specific autoreactive clonotypes. Reportedly, autoreactive clonotypes were serially detected in patients' blood but not controls'.

CDR3 length: 15 amino acids. Germline CDR1 is KGHSH and CDR2 is LQKENI. Losses at the gene ends were 5 bases for V and 5 bases for J; bases not matched to a gene: 10. Clones were read by immunoSEQ multiplex PCR, and TCRdb kept only the in-frame ones, dropping some. The sample includes around 25,000 clones, around 85% of them seen just once. Sequencing input: CD45RA- memory CD4+ T cells from PBMCs. The receptor's source is a human donor with narcolepsy. V and J are TRBV18 and TRBJ1-1, with 8 bases identical to TRBD1. In nucleotides, the CDR3 is TGTGCCAGCTCAAGCATTCAACAGGGGGGGACTGAAGCTTTCTTT. It is translated as CASSSIQQGGTEAFF.